This entry features one TCR beta chain sequence. Source study methods: Reference gene primer amplification gave nucleated cell count estimates. Sequencing used immunoSEQ multiplex PCR; TCRdb keeps in-frame clones, though not all of them. That table supplies the V and J calls and clone size; D and trimming were determined from the DNA. The repertoire includes roughly 150,000 clones, almost 80% of them detected once, and about 9% sits in the top ten. The data belong to a study of blood T cell repertoires in COVID-19. Across the study: From T cells, B-cell-depleted T cells, or PBMCs came the material, which was cDNA or gDNA.

The V gene's germline CDR1 is SGDLS and CDR2 YYNGEE. V was clipped by 2 bases and J by 2 bases; unmatched bases: 4. This CDR3 region has 14 residues. The chain couples TRBV9 to TRBJ2-7; 7 nucleotides agree with TRBD1. The TCR sequence derives from a middle-aged man with active or convalescent COVID-19. Material for sequencing was peripheral blood. In DNA form, the CDR3 reads TGTGCCAGCAGCGTGGGGGACAGCACCTACGAGCAGTACTTC. This sequence encodes CASSVGDSTYEQYF.